This TCR beta chain is from a study of shared clonotypes between healthy human individuals. Findings and limits, study-wide: A handful of donors showed sharing of approximately 5% of naive CD4 clonotypes. The expectation was that sequencing depth would affect clonotype sharing among donors.

A note on this clone: The antigen remains unidentified.

As handled by the study authors: Filtering differed for immunoSEQ, which gave only junction sequences without quality scores. Clones were sequenced by immunoSEQ multiplex PCR, and TCRdb holds only the in-frame ones, with some missing. The DNA gave D and trimming, while V, J and clone size come from that table. This table holds about 380,000 clones, roughly 96% found once. CDR1 is MNHEY and CDR2 is SMNVEV in the germline V gene (reference sequence). CDR3 length: 15 residues. V lost 3 bases and J 7 bases, leaving 15 bases between the germline ends. This receptor was taken from a man aged 25 to 40 in good health. Sequencing was carried out using memory CD8+ T cells sorted from blood. The sample's subset: CD45RO+ cells pooled with CCR7-negative TemRA cells. J is TRBJ1-4 and V is TRBV27, with D uncertain. The CDR3 spells CASSFWGTGGEKLFF. The CDR3 DNA reads as TGTGCCAGCAGTTTTTGGGGAACGGGCGGTGAAAAACTGTTTTTT.